These 23 T cell receptor beta chains came from one sample sequenced in a study of CD4 T cells in relation to SARS-CoV-2 and coronaviruses (dated by TCRdb to the early 2020s). Receptor amplification or capture employed the immunoSEQ multiplex PCR assay. Here the immuneACCESS table is served through TCRdb, limited to in-frame sequences with V and J called. Missing clones are a known gap in these copies; in checked studies unresolved V genes cover under half, and the rest lacks a known reason. Within this sample are 28,000 or so clones, with 77% of them counted one time only. Roughly 20% of the sample lies in the top ten. CD4+ T cells from unexposed donors were collected before the COVID-19 pandemic (2011-2018). After more than 9 days of culture, CD4+ T cells were isolated with the EasySep CD4+ T cell isolation kit. No antigen is known for these receptors. Sequenced sample: CD4+ T cells from PBMCs, cultured in vitro. These receptors all come from a human donor in good health.

The chain uses TRBV5-4 and TRBJ2-7; weak D call: TRBD2 (5 bases). The germline V gene encodes CDR1 SGHNT and CDR2 YYREEE (reference sequence). Trimming shortened V by 5 bases and J by 4 bases, and 16 bases separated the two germline ends. CDR3 length: 14 amino acids. Here the CDR3 DNA reads TGTGCCAGCAGTTCTGCGGGTCTCGGGTACGAGCAGTACTTC. It translates to CASSSAGLGYEQYF.

The chain is built from TRBV3-1 (or the pseudogene TRBV3-2) and TRBJ2-1; 10 bases fit TRBD2. V shed 1 base and J 9 bases; nucleotides not matched to a gene: 3. The CDR3 totals 14 residues. Germline CDR1 reads LGHDT; CDR2 reads YNNKEL (reference sequence). This CDR3 is CASSQGSGGFEQFF. The CDR3 DNA is TGTGCCAGCAGCCAAGGTAGCGGGGGGTTTGAGCAGTTCTTC.

The rearrangement links TRBV11-3 to TRBJ2-5; 9 bases agree with TRBD1. Germline CDR1 reads SGHNT; CDR2 reads YENEEA. V shed 0 bases, J shed 2 bases, and the junction held 10 bases outside the gene matches. This CDR3 has 18 amino acids. CDR3 nucleotide sequence: TGTGCCAGCAGCTTAGATCCCCGACAGGGGGAAAAACAAGAGACCCAGTACTTC. Translation gives CASSLDPRQGEKQETQYF.

The chain couples TRBV5-6 to TRBJ2-1, with 8 bases lining up with TRBD2. CDR3 length: 17 residues. Looked up from germline, CDR1 is SGHDT and CDR2 is YYEEEE. The V gene end was trimmed by 1 base and the J gene end by 0 bases; junction bases not matched to a gene: 6. The CDR3 region is CASSLKAGVFSYNEQFF. DNA for the CDR3: TGTGCCAGCAGCTTGAAAGCGGGAGTGTTCTCCTACAATGAGCAGTTCTTC.

The gene calls are TRBV3-1 (or the pseudogene TRBV3-2) and TRBJ2-5; D is unclear. V lost 0 bases to trimming and J lost 5 bases, with 1 base between them. Germline V gene sequence: CDR1 LGHDT, CDR2 YNNKEL (reference sequence). The CDR3 runs to 11 residues. The CDR3 DNA sequence: TGTGCCAGCAGCCAAGAGGAGACCCAGTACTTC. This gives the protein CASSQEETQYF.

The chain combines TRBV9 with TRBJ2-7; 7 nucleotides line up with TRBD1. The CDR3 runs to 15 residues. CDR1 SGDLS and CDR2 YYNGEE come from the germline V gene. J gave up 3 bases and V 0 bases, and 6 bases lay outside the gene matches. In DNA, the CDR3 is TGTGCCAGCAGCGTAGCCCCGACAGGGAGCTACGAGCAGTACTTC. Its translation is CASSVAPTGSYEQYF.

This chain connects TRBV6-1 to TRBJ2-1; 7 nucleotides align to TRBD2. The germline CDR1 and CDR2 sequences are MNHNS and SASEGT. J lost 2 bases, V lost 1 base, and 11 bases had no gene match. The CDR3 extends over 18 amino acids. The DNA for the CDR3 is TGTGCCAGCAGTGAAGGGTATTTGAGGGAGGGCCCCTACAATGAGCAGTTCTTC. It translates to CASSEGYLREGPYNEQFF.

The chain recombines TRBV5-4 with TRBJ1-3; 9 bases are a match to TRBD1. The CDR3 extends over 14 amino acids. Germline V lookup: CDR1 SGHNT, CDR2 YYREEE (reference sequence). With 4 bases clipped from V and 4 bases from J, the junction kept 3 bases outside the gene matches. The CDR3 sequence: CASSRDRAGNTIYF. The CDR3 coding sequence is TGTGCCAGCAGCCGGGACAGGGCGGGAAACACCATATATTTT.

V is TRBV7-3 and J is TRBJ2-1; no clear D. Germline assignment: CDR1 SGHTA and CDR2 FQGTGA. Trimming cost V 1 base and J 0 bases, with 10 bases left between them. The CDR3 consists of 16 residues. CDR3 amino acids: CASSLMVRSSYNEQFF. CDR3 nucleotide sequence: TGTGCCAGCAGCTTAATGGTGCGAAGCTCCTACAATGAGCAGTTCTTC.

The chain has TRBV6-5 and TRBJ2-5; D might be TRBD1 (5 bases). Trimming stripped 7 bases from V and 2 bases from J, with 11 bases between. Germline lookup yields CDR1 MNHEY and CDR2 SVGAGI. CDR3 size: 13 residues. CDR3 DNA sequence: TGTGCCAGCACTAGGGGTGGACAAGAGACCCAGTACTTC. Its protein product is CASTRGGQETQYF.

The V and J genes are TRBV27 and TRBJ1-5, with D unclear. CDR3 length: 13 amino acids. The germline CDR1 and CDR2 sequences are MNHEY and SMNVEV (reference sequence). V was cut by 3 bases and J by 9 bases, with 12 bases left in between. CDR3 sequence: CASSFNTEAPQHF. The DNA for the CDR3 is TGTGCCAGCAGTTTTAACACTGAGGCGCCCCAGCATTTT.

This clone has more than one count but fewer than ten. This chain uses TRBV5-1 with TRBJ2-1; D could derive from TRBD1 or TRBD2 (5 bases each). The germline V and J ends were trimmed by 4 bases and 2 bases, with 16 bases remaining between them. Germline V gene lookup returns CDR1 SGHRS and CDR2 YFSETQ. The CDR3 loop spans 16 amino acids. The CDR3 spells CASSGSGTVTYNEQFF. The DNA for the CDR3 is TGCGCCAGCAGCGGATCCGGGACGGTGACCTACAATGAGCAGTTCTTC.

This chain connects TRBV4-1 to TRBJ1-2; 10 bases match TRBD1. This CDR3 region has 16 residues. The germline CDR1 and CDR2 sequences are MGHRA and YSYEKL. V lost 1 base, J lost 8 bases, and 10 bases stayed unmatched. The CDR3 loop is CASSQGVRQGARGYTF. The CDR3 nucleotides read TGCGCCAGCAGCCAAGGTGTGCGACAGGGGGCTAGAGGCTACACCTTC.

The V and J genes are TRBV28 and TRBJ2-5; possible D gene TRBD2, 6 bases. Germline V gene sequence: CDR1 MDHEN, CDR2 SYDVKM. The length of the CDR3 is 14 residues. Trimming left V 7 bases short and J 2 bases short, with 14 bases between. CDR3 sequence reads: CASKAGGSQETQYF. The DNA of the CDR3 is TGTGCCAGCAAAGCAGGAGGGAGTCAAGAGACCCAGTACTTC.

The genes are TRBV29-1 and TRBJ2-1; 9 nucleotides line up with TRBD1. This CDR3 is 16 amino acids long. J lost 7 bases, V lost 4 bases, and 14 bases had no gene match. Germline V gene data show CDR1 as SQVTM and CDR2 as ANQGSEA. As DNA, the CDR3 is TGCAGCGTTGTTTCAGGCGGACAGGGGAGGATGAATGAGCAGTTCTTC. It codes for CSVVSGGQGRMNEQFF.

The V call is TRBV10-3, the J call TRBJ1-1, with a possible D match to TRBD1 (6 bases). The CDR3 is made up of 12 amino acids. Per germline, CDR1 ENHRY and CDR2 SYGVKD. V was pared by 1 base and J by 11 bases, with 11 bases between. Written as DNA, the CDR3 is TGTGCCATCAGTGAGTTTGAGGGGGGGGCTTTCTTT. This sequence encodes CAISEFEGGAFF.

The chain carries TRBV5-8 and TRBJ2-7, with 7 bases that match TRBD1. J gave up 0 bases and V 2 bases, and 2 bases lay outside the gene matches. The germline gives CDR1 SGHTS, CDR2 YDEGEE. The CDR3 consists of 14 residues. The CDR3 DNA reads as TGTGCCAGCAGCTTAGGGGGCAGCTCCTACGAGCAGTACTTC. Amino acid sequence: CASSLGGSSYEQYF.

The chain is built from TRBV19 and TRBJ1-1, with D tentatively TRBD1 (6 bases). Deletions cut 6 bases from V and 6 bases from J, with 14 bases between. The germline gives CDR1 LNHDA, CDR2 SQIVND (reference sequence). This CDR3 comprises 13 residues. This CDR3 is CASRQTGTSEAFF. CDR3 nucleotide sequence: TGTGCCAGTAGACAGACAGGTACCTCTGAAGCTTTCTTT.

The genes are TRBV2 and TRBJ1-1; D remains ambiguous. The CDR3 totals 14 residues. Trimming removed 1 base at V and 1 base at J, with 7 bases between. CDR1 and CDR2 (germline): SNHLY, FYNNEI. CDR3 DNA sequence: TGTGCCAGCAGTGAAGTCGTTACGAACACTGAAGCTTTCTTT. This gives the protein CASSEVVTNTEAFF.

V gene TRBV11-2 combines with J gene TRBJ2-7; possibly TRBD2 for D (5 bases). The ends were cut back, 3 bases at V and 7 bases at J, with 19 bases in the middle. CDR3 size: 15 residues. CDR1 SGHAT and CDR2 FQNNGV come from the germline V gene. The CDR3 DNA reads TGTGCCAGCAGCTTCGAAGGGCTTCAATCGGGGGAGCAGTACTTC. Translating gives CASSFEGLQSGEQYF.

The chain has TRBV7-2 and TRBJ2-7, with TRBD1 matching over 8 bases. Germline lookup yields CDR1 SGHTA and CDR2 FQGNSA. There are 15 residues in the CDR3. V lost 5 bases to trimming and J lost 5 bases; unmatched junction nucleotides: 11. The CDR3 DNA reads as TGTGCCAGCAGCAAACGAGCACAGGGGGTCGACGAGCAGTACTTC. Protein: CASSKRAQGVDEQYF.

The genes are TRBV3-1 (or the pseudogene TRBV3-2) and TRBJ2-1; D possibly uses TRBD1 or TRBD2 (6 bases each). With 1 base removed from V and 6 bases from J, the gap between germline ends came to 13 bases. The CDR3 runs 15 residues. Germline V lookup: CDR1 LGHDT, CDR2 YNNKEL (reference sequence). The chain's CDR3 is CASSQGSGGGNEQFF. CDR3 DNA sequence: TGTGCCAGCAGCCAAGGCAGCGGAGGGGGCAATGAGCAGTTCTTC.

This clone was counted a few times. This chain uses TRBV5-1 with TRBJ1-1, with a possible D match to TRBD1 (6 bases). The V gene's germline CDR1 is SGHRS and CDR2 YFSETQ. V gave up 0 bases and J gave up 5 bases, with 8 bases separating them. The CDR3 totals 13 residues. The CDR3 bases are TGCGCCAGCAGCTTGGAAGGGGGAACTGAAGCTTTCTTT. It is translated as CASSLEGGTEAFF.